The 29 T cell receptor beta chains below come from one sample, sequenced in a study of identical twins. TCRdb fed the 5' RACE reads into MiXCR, producing one record per CDR3 protein. The sample lists roughly 750,000 distinct CDR3 sequences, around 20% occurring once. This sample was shared with a second study, whose subject was T cells expressing NK-cell markers.

Sequenced sample: PBMCs. The receptors derive from a woman younger than 35 in good health.

V usage is TRBV20-1 and J usage is TRBJ1-1; D unclear. The CDR3 length is 16 residues. V was trimmed by 3 bases and J by 0 bases, leaving 17 bases between them. Germline CDR1 DFQATT, CDR2 SNEGSKA (reference sequence). CDR3 protein: CSARRGRITMNTEAFF. The CDR3 DNA sequence: TGCAGTGCTAGGAGAGGGCGGATCACCATGAACACTGAAGCTTTCTTT.

This clonotype was picked up a small number of times. The DNA of the CDR3 is TGCAGTGCTAGAGATACCAATGAGCGCGAGCAGTACTTC. This gives the protein CSARDTNEREQYF. The chain links TRBV20-1 to TRBJ2-7; D uncertain. The length of the CDR3 is 13 residues. Germline CDR1 is DFQATT and CDR2 is SNEGSKA (reference sequence). Trimming took 0 bases from V and 6 from J, leaving 12 bases between them.

This clonotype was seen repeatedly, ten times or more. The chain is built from TRBV7-6 and TRBJ2-1; 13 positions match TRBD2. J was trimmed by 6 bases and V by 2 bases; bases with no gene match: 4. This CDR3 spans 16 amino acids. The germline V gene encodes CDR1 SGHVS and CDR2 FNYEAQ. CDR3 bases: TGTGCCAGCAGCTTACGGACTAGCGGGAGTAGCAATGAGCAGTTCTTC. This encodes CASSLRTSGSSNEQFF.

The CDR3 spells CASSYAGTGSYEQYF. DNA for the CDR3: TGTGCCAGCAGTTATGCGGGAACGGGGTCCTACGAGCAGTACTTC. This sequence joins TRBV6-5 and TRBJ2-7; maybe TRBD2 (6 bases). The CDR3 sequence is 15 residues long. CDR1 is MNHEY and CDR2 is SVGAGI in the germline V gene. V gave up 3 bases and J gave up 1 base, with 13 bases separating them.

A few counts support this clonotype. The rearrangement joins TRBV4-1 to TRBJ2-6; 7 nucleotides agree with TRBD1. Germline CDR1 MGHRA, CDR2 YSYEKL. The CDR3 extends over 19 amino acids. The V gene end was trimmed by 3 bases and the J gene end by 0 bases; junction bases not matched to a gene: 11. In nucleotides, the CDR3 is TGCGCCAGCAGCCACCGACCGGGACAGAGACTCTCTGGGGCCAACGTCCTGACTTTC. This codes for CASSHRPGQRLSGANVLTF.

There are many counts of this clonotype. The chain employs TRBV20-1 and TRBJ2-3, with TRBD1 identical over 8 bases. CDR3 size: 16 residues. J lost 6 bases, V lost 2 bases, and 13 bases had no gene match. CDR1 and CDR2 from the germline V gene are DFQATT and SNEGSKA (reference sequence). CDR3 DNA sequence: TGCAGTGCTAGACGGGCAGGGGGCGCGGAAAGTGATACGCAGTATTTT. It yields the protein CSARRAGGAESDTQYF.

A few counts support this clonotype. The chain uses TRBV5-1 and TRBJ2-1; possible D gene TRBD1, 5 bases. Germline V CDR1 and CDR2: SGHRS, YFSETQ. The CDR3 covers 11 residues. V lost 0 bases, J lost 15 bases, and 10 bases lay in between. The CDR3 is CASSLARVAFF. The CDR3 DNA follows: TGCGCCAGCAGCTTGGCCAGGGTGGCGTTCTTC.

The sample holds a few counts of this clonotype. The chain has TRBV20-1 and TRBJ2-1; 11 nucleotides line up with TRBD1. This CDR3 has 15 residues. Trimming removed 5 bases from V and 7 bases from J; junction bases left unmatched: 10. Germline V CDR1 and CDR2: DFQATT, SNEGSKA (reference sequence). The DNA of the CDR3 is TGCAGTGCTCACAGGGGACAGGGGGTGAGGAATGAGCAGTTCTTC. This codes for CSAHRGQGVRNEQFF.

The chain carries TRBV2 and TRBJ1-4; D remains ambiguous. With 6 bases removed from V and 3 bases from J, the gap between germline ends came to 11 bases. Looked up from germline, CDR1 is SNHLY and CDR2 is FYNNEI. The CDR3 has 14 amino acids. The CDR3 protein is CASRQDPSNEKLFF. The CDR3 DNA reads as TGTGCCAGCAGGCAGGACCCCTCTAATGAAAAACTGTTTTTT.

This clonotype has a handful of counts. The rearrangement joins TRBV5-1 to TRBJ2-1; tentative D call: TRBD2 (6 bases). CDR3 length: 15 amino acids. Germline V gene sequence: CDR1 SGHRS, CDR2 YFSETQ. Trimming shortened V by 1 base and J by 5 bases, and 13 bases separated the two germline ends. The chain's CDR3 is CASSLMIAANNEQFF. CDR3 in DNA: TGCGCCAGCAGCTTGATGATAGCGGCCAACAATGAGCAGTTCTTC.

This clonotype was picked up a small number of times. The chain employs TRBV25-1 and TRBJ2-7; TRBD1 aligns across 7 bases. This CDR3 has 13 residues. J was trimmed by 1 base and V by 8 bases; bases with no gene match: 5. The germline V gene encodes CDR1 MGHDK and CDR2 SYGVNS. CDR3 region: CASGTVGSYEQYF. Here the CDR3 DNA reads TGTGCCAGCGGGACAGTTGGATCCTACGAGCAGTACTTC.

This clonotype occurred many times. The V and J genes are TRBV12-3 or TRBV12-4 and TRBJ2-7; TRBD1 matches 8 bases. CDR3 length: 14 amino acids. J lost 1 base, V lost 5 bases, and 4 bases had no gene match. The chain's CDR3 is CASSAGDRSYEQYF. In DNA, the CDR3 is TGTGCCAGCAGTGCAGGGGACAGGTCCTACGAGCAGTACTTC.

The CDR3 loop reads CASSLDWYGGAFF. For the CDR3, the DNA is TGCGCCAGCAGCTTGGACTGGTACGGCGGGGCTTTCTTT. The chain links TRBV5-1 to TRBJ1-1; the D is unclear. Germline V gene sequence: CDR1 SGHRS, CDR2 YFSETQ. This CDR3 comprises 13 residues. V shed 0 bases and J shed 11 bases, with 14 bases lying between them.

The J gene is TRBJ1-1, the V gene TRBV5-6; tentatively, D is TRBD1 (6 bases). Germline CDR1 is SGHDT and CDR2 is YYEEEE. Deletions cut 4 bases from V and 3 bases from J, with 16 bases between. The CDR3 runs 15 residues. The CDR3 sequence is CASSTPGQFHTEAFF. CDR3 sequence (DNA): TGTGCCAGCAGCACCCCAGGACAGTTCCACACTGAAGCTTTCTTT. The variable domain in full, with the rest retrieved from reference TRBV5-6 and TRBJ1-1, is DAGVTQSPTHLIKTRGQQVTLRCSPKSGHDTVSWYQQALGQGPQFIFQYYEEEERQRGNFPDRFSGHQFPNYSSELNVNALLLGDSALYLCASSTPGQFHTEAFFGQGTRLTVV.

This clonotype showed up just once. The rearrangement uses TRBV11-1 and TRBJ2-7; 9 bases are shared with TRBD1. With V trimmed by 4 bases and J by 5 bases, 21 bases remained unmatched. Germline loops: CDR1 SGHAT, CDR2 FQDESV (reference sequence). The CDR3 is made up of 19 amino acids. The CDR3: CASSSKTLPRTGVGHEQYF. The DNA of the CDR3 is TGTGCCAGCAGCTCCAAAACGCTGCCACGGACAGGGGTCGGCCACGAGCAGTACTTC.

The rearrangement joins TRBV11-3 to TRBJ2-1; D possibly corresponds to TRBD2 (6 bases). Looked up from germline, CDR1 is SGHNT and CDR2 is YENEEA. CDR3 length: 15 amino acids. V lost 4 bases to trimming and J lost 9 bases, with 19 bases between them. The chain's CDR3 is CASSSLTGMGGEQFF. In nucleotides, the CDR3 is TGTGCCAGCAGCTCCTTGACGGGGATGGGGGGTGAGCAGTTCTTC.

A single count supports this clonotype. The rearrangement joins TRBV6-1 to TRBJ2-1; TRBD1 might be the D (6 bases). The germline V gene encodes CDR1 MNHNS and CDR2 SASEGT. Trimming pared 6 bases from V and 7 bases from J, leaving 19 bases between. This CDR3 spans 15 amino acids. CDR3 DNA sequence: TGTGCCAGCAGGGAGCCAGGGGTTGTAGAAAATGAGCAGTTCTTC. It encodes CASREPGVVENEQFF.

The chain is built from TRBV3-1 and TRBJ2-1, with TRBD2 matching 7 bases. The CDR3 runs to 14 residues. Per germline, CDR1 LGHDT and CDR2 YNNKEL (reference sequence). The J segment lost 5 bases and the V segment lost 3 bases, leaving 4 bases of the junction unmatched. In nucleotides, the CDR3 is TGTGCCAGCAGCCAGGCCGCGGGGGACAATGAGCAGTTCTTC. The encoded protein is CASSQAAGDNEQFF.

The genes are TRBV7-9 and TRBJ2-2; tentatively, D is TRBD1 (6 bases). Germline assignment: CDR1 SEHNR and CDR2 FQNEAQ (reference sequence). The V gene lost 5 bases and the J gene lost 4 bases, with 17 bases spanning the gap. The CDR3 contains 16 residues. The CDR3 region is CASSHIRGNSTGELFF. The CDR3 coding sequence is TGTGCCAGCAGCCACATTAGGGGGAACTCCACCGGGGAGCTGTTTTTT.

V gene TRBV15 combines with J gene TRBJ1-4; D remains ambiguous. CDR1 LNHNV and CDR2 YYDKDF come from the germline V gene (reference sequence). The CDR3 has 13 amino acids. The V and J ends lost 1 base and 5 bases respectively, with 5 bases between them. CDR3 bases: TGTGCCACCAGCAGAGGAGGGAATGAAAAACTGTTTTTT. It yields the protein CATSRGGNEKLFF.

The chain employs TRBV7-2 and TRBJ1-6, with 7 bases that match TRBD1. Looked up from germline, CDR1 is SGHTA and CDR2 is FQGNSA. The junction had 3 bases not matched to a gene; V was cut back by 0 bases and J by 1 base. This CDR3 is 17 amino acids long. The CDR3 reads CASSLAQGESYNSPLHF. The CDR3 region has the DNA TGTGCCAGCAGCTTAGCCCAGGGGGAGTCCTATAATTCACCCCTCCACTTT. Using reference TRBV7-2 and TRBJ1-6 for the parts outside the CDR3, the full variable domain is GAGVSQSPSNKVTEKGKDVELRCDPISGHTALYWYRQSLGQGLEFLIYFQGNSAPDKSGLPSDRFSAERTGGSVSTLTIQRTQQEDSAVYLCASSLAQGESYNSPLHFGNGTRLTVT.

The J gene is TRBJ2-5, the V gene TRBV12-3 or TRBV12-4; the match to TRBD1 covers 7 bases. V shed 4 bases, J shed 5 bases, and the junction held 7 bases outside the gene matches. The CDR3 spans 14 residues. CDR3 coding DNA: TGTGCCAGCAGTTCCGACAGGGCGCGGGAGACCCAGTACTTC. Its translation: CASSSDRARETQYF.

This chain uses TRBV6-5 with TRBJ2-1, with no clear D. Between the trimmed V and J ends, which lost 0 bases and 0 bases, there was a span of 9 bases. The CDR3 loop spans 16 amino acids. Germline loops: CDR1 MNHEY, CDR2 SVGAGI. The CDR3 protein is CASSYSSASSYNEQFF. As DNA, the CDR3 is TGTGCCAGCAGTTACTCTTCAGCTAGCTCCTACAATGAGCAGTTCTTC.

The chain combines TRBV12-3 or TRBV12-4 with TRBJ1-4; D might be TRBD1 (5 bases). Trimming removed 5 bases from V and 7 bases from J, with 17 bases in between. This CDR3 has 15 amino acids. The CDR3 reads CASSPASIGAEKLFF. Here the CDR3 DNA reads TGTGCCAGCAGTCCTGCCAGTATCGGGGCTGAAAAACTGTTTTTT.

Many counts were recorded for this clonotype. CDR3 nucleotide sequence: TGTGCCAGCACCCCGAGGGACAGCAGAAACATTCAGTACTTC. It encodes CASTPRDSRNIQYF. The gene calls are TRBV7-2 and TRBJ2-4, with 7 bases lining up with TRBD1. V was pared by 7 bases and J by 6 bases, with 9 bases of the junction left unmatched. The CDR3 totals 14 residues. CDR1 is SGHTA and CDR2 is FQGNSA in the germline V gene.

This chain joins TRBV6-2 or TRBV6-3 and TRBJ2-5; either TRBD1 or TRBD2 may fit D (6 bases each). V was cut by 3 bases and J by 0 bases, with 20 bases left in between. This CDR3 is 18 amino acids long. The germline V gene has CDR1 MNHEY and CDR2 SVGEGT. The CDR3: CASSYGGYAGTDQETQYF. The DNA for the CDR3 is TGTGCCAGCAGTTATGGGGGCTATGCCGGGACTGACCAAGAGACCCAGTACTTC.

The genes are TRBV6-1 and TRBJ2-5; weak D call: TRBD2 (6 bases). Germline-derived CDR1 and CDR2 are MNHNS and SASEGT. The CDR3 is 13 amino acids. The V end lost 6 bases, the J end lost 0 bases, and 8 bases lay between the germline ends. The CDR3 loop reads CASRRTNQETQYF. Here the CDR3 DNA reads TGTGCCAGCAGAAGGACTAACCAAGAGACCCAGTACTTC.

The J gene is TRBJ2-2, the V gene TRBV6-1; 7 bases are a match to TRBD1. This CDR3 comprises 14 residues. Trimming took 7 bases from V and 7 from J; bases not matched to a gene: 9. Germline loops: CDR1 MNHNS, CDR2 SASEGT. CDR3 nucleotides: TGTGCCAGCAATCGAAAAACAGGGGACGGGGAGCTGTTTTTT. Amino acids: CASNRKTGDGELFF.

This clonotype has a count of ten or more. The gene calls are TRBV20-1 and TRBJ2-3; a possible D gene is TRBD1 (5 bases). Germline CDR1 is DFQATT and CDR2 is SNEGSKA (reference sequence). Trimming cost V 0 bases and J 5 bases, with 15 bases left between them. There are 15 residues in the CDR3. The CDR3 nucleotides are TGCAGTGCTAGAGATGGTTCCAGGGTGAGAGATACGCAGTATTTT. As protein: CSARDGSRVRDTQYF.